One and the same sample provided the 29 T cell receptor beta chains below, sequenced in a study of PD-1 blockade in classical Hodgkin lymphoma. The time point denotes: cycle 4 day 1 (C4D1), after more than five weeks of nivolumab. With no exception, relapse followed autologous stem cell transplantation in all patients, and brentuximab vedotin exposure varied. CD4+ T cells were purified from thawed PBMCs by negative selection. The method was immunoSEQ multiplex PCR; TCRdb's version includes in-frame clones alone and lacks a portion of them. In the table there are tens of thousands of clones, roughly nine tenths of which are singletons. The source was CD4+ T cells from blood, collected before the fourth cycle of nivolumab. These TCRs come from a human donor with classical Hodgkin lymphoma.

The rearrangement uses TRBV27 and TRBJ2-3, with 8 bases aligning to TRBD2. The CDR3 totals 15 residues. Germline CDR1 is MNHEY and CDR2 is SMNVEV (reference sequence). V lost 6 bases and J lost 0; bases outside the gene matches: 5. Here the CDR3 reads CASSLAGSSTDTQYF. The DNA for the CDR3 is TGTGCCAGCAGCCTAGCGGGTTCTAGCACAGATACGCAGTATTTT.

The CDR3 bases are TGTGCCAGCAGTCTGGCCCGACAGGGCAATTACGAGCAGTACTTC. Its translation is CASSLARQGNYEQYF. The rearrangement links TRBV28 to TRBJ2-7, with 7 bases matching TRBD1. With V trimmed by 5 bases and J by 4 bases, 11 bases remained unmatched. The CDR3 runs to 15 residues. Germline V gives CDR1 MDHEN, CDR2 SYDVKM. Filled out from reference TRBV28 and TRBJ2-7, the complete variable domain reads DVKVTQSSRYLVKRTGEKVFLECVQDMDHENMFWYRQDPGLGLRLIYFSYDVKMKEKGDIPEGYSVSREKKERFSLILESASTNQTSMYLCASSLARQGNYEQYFGPGTRLTVT.

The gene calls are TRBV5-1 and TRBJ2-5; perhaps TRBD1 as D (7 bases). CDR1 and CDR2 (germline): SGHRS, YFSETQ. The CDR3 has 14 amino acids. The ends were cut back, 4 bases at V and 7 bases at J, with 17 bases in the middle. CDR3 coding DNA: TGCGCCAGCAGCCCCCCCCGACAGGGAGGGACCCAGTACTTC. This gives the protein CASSPPRQGGTQYF.

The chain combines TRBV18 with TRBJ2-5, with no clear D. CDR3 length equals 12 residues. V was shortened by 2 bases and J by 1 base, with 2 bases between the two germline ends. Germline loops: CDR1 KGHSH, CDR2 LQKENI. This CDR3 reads CASSPVQETQYF. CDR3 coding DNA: TGTGCCAGCTCACCAGTCCAAGAGACCCAGTACTTC.

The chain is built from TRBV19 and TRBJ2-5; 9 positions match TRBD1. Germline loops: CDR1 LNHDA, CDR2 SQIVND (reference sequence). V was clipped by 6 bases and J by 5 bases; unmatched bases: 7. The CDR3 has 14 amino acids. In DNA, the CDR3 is TGTGCCAGTAGCACACAGGGGGCGGGGGAGACCCAGTACTTC. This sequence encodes CASSTQGAGETQYF. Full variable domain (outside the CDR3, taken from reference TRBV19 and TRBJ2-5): DGGITQSPKYLFRKEGQNVTLSCEQNLNHDAMYWYRQDPGQGLRLIYYSQIVNDFQKGDIAEGYSVSREKKESFPLTVTSAQKNPTAFYLCASSTQGAGETQYFGPGTRLLVL.

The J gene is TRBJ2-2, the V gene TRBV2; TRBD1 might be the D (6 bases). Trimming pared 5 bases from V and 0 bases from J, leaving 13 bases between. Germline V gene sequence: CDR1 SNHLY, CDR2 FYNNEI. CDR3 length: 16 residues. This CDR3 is CASSNPGQPNTGELFF. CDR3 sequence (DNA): TGTGCCAGCAGTAACCCGGGACAACCGAACACCGGGGAGCTGTTTTTT.

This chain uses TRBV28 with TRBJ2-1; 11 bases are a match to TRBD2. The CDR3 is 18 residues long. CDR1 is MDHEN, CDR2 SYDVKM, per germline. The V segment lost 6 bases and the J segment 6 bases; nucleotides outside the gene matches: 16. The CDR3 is CASSPLRGASGRSNEQFF. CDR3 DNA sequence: TGTGCCAGCAGCCCACTACGGGGGGCTAGCGGGAGGAGCAATGAGCAGTTCTTC.

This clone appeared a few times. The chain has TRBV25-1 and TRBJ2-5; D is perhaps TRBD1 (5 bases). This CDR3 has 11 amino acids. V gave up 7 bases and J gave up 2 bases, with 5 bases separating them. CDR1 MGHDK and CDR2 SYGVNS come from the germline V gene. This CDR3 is CASKGQETQYF. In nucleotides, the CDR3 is TGTGCCAGCAAGGGGCAAGAGACCCAGTACTTC.

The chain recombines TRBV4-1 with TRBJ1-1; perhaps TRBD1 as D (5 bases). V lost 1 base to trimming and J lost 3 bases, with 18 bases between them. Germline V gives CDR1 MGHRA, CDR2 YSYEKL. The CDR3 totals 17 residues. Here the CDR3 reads CASSQAFRVIRDTEAFF. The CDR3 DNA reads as TGCGCCAGCAGCCAAGCGTTCAGGGTTATTAGGGACACTGAAGCTTTCTTT.

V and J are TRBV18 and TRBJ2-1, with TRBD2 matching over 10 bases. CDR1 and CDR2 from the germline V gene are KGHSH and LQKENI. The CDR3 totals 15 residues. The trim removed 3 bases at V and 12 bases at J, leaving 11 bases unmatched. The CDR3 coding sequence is TGTGCCAGCTCACCGGACACGGGGAGCGGGAGGGTGCAGTTCTTC. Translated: CASSPDTGSGRVQFF.

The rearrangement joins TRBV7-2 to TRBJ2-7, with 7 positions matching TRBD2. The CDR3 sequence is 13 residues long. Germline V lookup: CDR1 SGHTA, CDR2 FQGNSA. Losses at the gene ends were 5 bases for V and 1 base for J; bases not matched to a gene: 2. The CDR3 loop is CASSPSGSYEQYF. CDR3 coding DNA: TGTGCCAGCAGCCCTAGCGGATCCTACGAGCAGTACTTC.

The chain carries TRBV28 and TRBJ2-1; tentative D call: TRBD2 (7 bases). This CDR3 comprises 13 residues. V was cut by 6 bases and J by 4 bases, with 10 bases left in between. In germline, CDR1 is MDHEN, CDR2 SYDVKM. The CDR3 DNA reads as TGTGCCAGCAGCGGGGGGCGGTACAATGAGCAGTTCTTC. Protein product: CASSGGRYNEQFF.

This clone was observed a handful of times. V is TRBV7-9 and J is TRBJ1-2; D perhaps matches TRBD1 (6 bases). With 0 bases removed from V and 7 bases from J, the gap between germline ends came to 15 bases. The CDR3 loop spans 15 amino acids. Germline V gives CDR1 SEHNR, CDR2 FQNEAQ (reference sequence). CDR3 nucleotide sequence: TGTGCCAGCAGCTTAGCGTCAGGGGACTATGGTGGCTACACCTTC. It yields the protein CASSLASGDYGGYTF.

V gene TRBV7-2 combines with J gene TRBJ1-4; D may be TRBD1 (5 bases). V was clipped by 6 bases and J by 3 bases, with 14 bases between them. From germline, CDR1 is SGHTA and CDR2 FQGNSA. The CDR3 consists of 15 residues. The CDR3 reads CASRPTGTANEKLFF. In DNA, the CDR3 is TGTGCCAGCAGACCAACCGGGACGGCTAATGAAAAACTGTTTTTT.

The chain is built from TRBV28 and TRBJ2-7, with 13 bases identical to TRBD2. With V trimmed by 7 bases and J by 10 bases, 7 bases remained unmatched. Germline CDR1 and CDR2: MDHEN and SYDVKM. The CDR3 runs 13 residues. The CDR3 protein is CASKGLAGDSQYF. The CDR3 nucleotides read TGTGCCAGCAAAGGACTAGCGGGAGATAGTCAGTACTTC.

The CDR3 reads CASSPGVAQETQYF. In DNA form, the CDR3 reads TGTGCCAGCAGTCCCGGGGTAGCCCAAGAGACCCAGTACTTC. The gene calls are TRBV2 and TRBJ2-5; possibly TRBD2 for D (5 bases). Per germline, CDR1 SNHLY and CDR2 FYNNEI. This CDR3 has 14 residues. V lost 5 bases and J 1 base, leaving 11 bases between the germline ends.

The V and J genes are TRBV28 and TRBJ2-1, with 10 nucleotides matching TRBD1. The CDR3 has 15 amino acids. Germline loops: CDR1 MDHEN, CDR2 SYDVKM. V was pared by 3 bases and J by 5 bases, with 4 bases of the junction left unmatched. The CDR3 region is CASSLGGQGNNEQFF. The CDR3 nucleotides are TGTGCCAGCAGTTTGGGGGGACAGGGGAACAATGAGCAGTTCTTC.

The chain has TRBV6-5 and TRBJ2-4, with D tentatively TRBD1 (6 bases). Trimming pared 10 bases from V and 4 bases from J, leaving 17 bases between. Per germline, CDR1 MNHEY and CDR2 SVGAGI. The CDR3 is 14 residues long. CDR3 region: CATRDSGQKNIQYF. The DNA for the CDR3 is TGTGCCACGCGAGACTCTGGACAGAAAAACATTCAGTACTTC.

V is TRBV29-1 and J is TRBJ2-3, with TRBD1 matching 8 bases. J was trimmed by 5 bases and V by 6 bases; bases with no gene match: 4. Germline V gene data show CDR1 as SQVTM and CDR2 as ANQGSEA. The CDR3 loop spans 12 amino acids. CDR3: CSVRTGIDTQYF. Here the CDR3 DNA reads TGCAGCGTACGGACAGGGATAGATACGCAGTATTTT.

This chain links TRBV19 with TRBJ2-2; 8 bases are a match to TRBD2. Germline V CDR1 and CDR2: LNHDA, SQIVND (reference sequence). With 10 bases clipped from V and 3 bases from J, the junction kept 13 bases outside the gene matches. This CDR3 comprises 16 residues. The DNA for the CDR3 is TGTGCCACCACTACTAGCGGCAGGGAGTACACCGGGGAGCTGTTTTTT. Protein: CATTTSGREYTGELFF.

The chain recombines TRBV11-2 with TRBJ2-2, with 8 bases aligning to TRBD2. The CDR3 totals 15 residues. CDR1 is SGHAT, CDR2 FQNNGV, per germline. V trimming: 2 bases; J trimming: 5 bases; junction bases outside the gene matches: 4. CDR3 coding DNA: TGTGCCAGCAGCTTAATAGCGGGGTATACCGGGGAGCTGTTTTTT. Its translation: CASSLIAGYTGELFF.

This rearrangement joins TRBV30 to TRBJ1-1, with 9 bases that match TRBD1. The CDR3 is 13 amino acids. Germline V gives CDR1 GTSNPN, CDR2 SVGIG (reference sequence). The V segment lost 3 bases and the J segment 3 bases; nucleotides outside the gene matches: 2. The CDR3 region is CAWSGDRDTEAFF. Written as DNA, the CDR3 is TGTGCCTGGAGCGGGGACAGGGACACTGAAGCTTTCTTT. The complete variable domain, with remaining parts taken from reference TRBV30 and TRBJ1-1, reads SQTIHQWPATLVQPVGSPLSLECTVEGTSNPNLYWYRQAAGRGLQLLFYSVGIGQISSEVPQNLSASRPQDRQFILSSKKLLLSDSGFYLCAWSGDRDTEAFFGQGTRLTVV.

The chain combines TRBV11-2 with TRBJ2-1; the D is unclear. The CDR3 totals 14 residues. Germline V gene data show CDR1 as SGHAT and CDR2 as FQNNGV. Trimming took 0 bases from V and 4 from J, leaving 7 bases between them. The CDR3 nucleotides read TGTGCCAGCAGCTTAGAGAACTGGTACAATGAGCAGTTCTTC. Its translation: CASSLENWYNEQFF.

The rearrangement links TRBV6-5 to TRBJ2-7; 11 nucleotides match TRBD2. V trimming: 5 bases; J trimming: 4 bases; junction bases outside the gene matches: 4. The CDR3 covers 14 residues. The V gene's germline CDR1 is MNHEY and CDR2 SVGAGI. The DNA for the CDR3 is TGTGCCAGCAGTGGGACTAGCGGACCTTACGAGCAGTACTTC. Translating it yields CASSGTSGPYEQYF.

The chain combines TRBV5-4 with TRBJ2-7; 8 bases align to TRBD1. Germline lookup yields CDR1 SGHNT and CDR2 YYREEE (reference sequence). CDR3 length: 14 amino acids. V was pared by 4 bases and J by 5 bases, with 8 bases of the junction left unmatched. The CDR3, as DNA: TGTGCCAGCAGCCATCGACAGGGGTATCACGAGCAGTACTTC. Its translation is CASSHRQGYHEQYF.

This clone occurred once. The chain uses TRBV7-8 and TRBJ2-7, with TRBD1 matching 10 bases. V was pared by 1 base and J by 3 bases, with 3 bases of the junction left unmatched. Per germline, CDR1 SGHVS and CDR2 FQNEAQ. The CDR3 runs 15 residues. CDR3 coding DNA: TGTGCCAGCAGCTTAGGGGACAGGGGAGGCTACGAGCAGTACTTC. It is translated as CASSLGDRGGYEQYF.

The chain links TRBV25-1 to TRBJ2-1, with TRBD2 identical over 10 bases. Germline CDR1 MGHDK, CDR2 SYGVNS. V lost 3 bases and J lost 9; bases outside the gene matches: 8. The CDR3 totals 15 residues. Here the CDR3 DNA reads TGTGCCAGCAGTGATGGGCTAGCGGGAGTCGCTGAGCAGTTCTTC. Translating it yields CASSDGLAGVAEQFF.

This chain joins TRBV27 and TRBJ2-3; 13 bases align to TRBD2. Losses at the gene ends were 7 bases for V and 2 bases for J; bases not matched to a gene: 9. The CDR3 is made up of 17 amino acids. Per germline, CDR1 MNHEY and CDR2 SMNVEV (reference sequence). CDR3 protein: CASKSFGTSGNTDTQYF. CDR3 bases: TGTGCCAGCAAATCCTTCGGGACTAGCGGGAACACAGATACGCAGTATTTT.

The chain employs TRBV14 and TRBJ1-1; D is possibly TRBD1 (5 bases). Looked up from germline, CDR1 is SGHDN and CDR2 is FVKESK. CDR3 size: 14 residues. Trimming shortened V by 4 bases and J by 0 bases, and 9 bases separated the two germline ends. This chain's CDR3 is CASSPGRVNTEAFF. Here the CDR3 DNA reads TGTGCCAGCAGCCCCGGCAGGGTGAACACTGAAGCTTTCTTT.